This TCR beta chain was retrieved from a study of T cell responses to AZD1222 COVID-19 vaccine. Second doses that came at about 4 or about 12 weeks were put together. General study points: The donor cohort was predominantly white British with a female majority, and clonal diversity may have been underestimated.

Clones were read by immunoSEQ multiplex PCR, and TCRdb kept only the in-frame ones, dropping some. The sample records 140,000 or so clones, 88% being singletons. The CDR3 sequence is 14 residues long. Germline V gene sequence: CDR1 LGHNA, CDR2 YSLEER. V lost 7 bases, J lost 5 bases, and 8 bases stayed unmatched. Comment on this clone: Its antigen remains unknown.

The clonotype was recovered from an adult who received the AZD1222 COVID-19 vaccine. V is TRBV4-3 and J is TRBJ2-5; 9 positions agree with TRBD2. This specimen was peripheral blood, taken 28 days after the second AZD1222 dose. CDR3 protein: CASIPAGGDETQYF. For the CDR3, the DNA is TGCGCCAGCATCCCAGCGGGGGGCGACGAGACCCAGTACTTC.